This TCR beta chain was recorded in a study of CXCR4 blockade with PD-1 therapy in pancreatic cancer. Regarding the study as a whole: Tumors were clonally expanded, mean approximately 0.15 versus 0.05 in healthy blood. More frequent amino acid clones had more nucleotide rearrangements, suggesting convergent selection.

Sequencing used immunoSEQ multiplex PCR; TCRdb keeps in-frame clones, though not all of them. The sample includes roughly 2,600 clones, more than 40% seen only once; the top ten take about 5.4%. Points on this clone: Its antigen is unidentified.

The CDR3 length is 13 residues. Trimming took off 9 bases at V and 11 bases at J, with 22 bases between the two ends. Looked up from germline, CDR1 is LNHDA and CDR2 is SQIVND (reference sequence). This TCR was sampled from a human donor with pancreatic ductal adenocarcinoma. Sample: tumor tissue. The V and J genes are TRBV19 and TRBJ1-1; a weak D match, TRBD1 (6 bases). The CDR3 is CASTDRVTFYAFF. CDR3 sequence (DNA): TGTGCCAGCACGGACAGAGTCACCTTCTATGCTTTCTTT. Combining the CDR3 with reference TRBV19 and TRBJ1-1 gives the whole variable domain DGGITQSPKYLFRKEGQNVTLSCEQNLNHDAMYWYRQDPGQGLRLIYYSQIVNDFQKGDIAEGYSVSREKKESFPLTVTSAQKNPTAFYLCASTDRVTFYAFFGQGTRLTVV.